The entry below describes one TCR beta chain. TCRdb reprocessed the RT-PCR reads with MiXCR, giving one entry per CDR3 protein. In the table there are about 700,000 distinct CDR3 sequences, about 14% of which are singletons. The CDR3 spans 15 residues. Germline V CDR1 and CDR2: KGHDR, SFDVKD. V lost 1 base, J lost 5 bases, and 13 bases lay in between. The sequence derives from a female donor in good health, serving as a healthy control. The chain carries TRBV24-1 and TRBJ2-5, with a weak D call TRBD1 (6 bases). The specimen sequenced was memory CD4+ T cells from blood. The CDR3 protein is CATSDFGSGAETQYF. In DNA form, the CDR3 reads TGTGCCACCAGTGATTTTGGGTCAGGGGCTGAGACCCAGTACTTC.